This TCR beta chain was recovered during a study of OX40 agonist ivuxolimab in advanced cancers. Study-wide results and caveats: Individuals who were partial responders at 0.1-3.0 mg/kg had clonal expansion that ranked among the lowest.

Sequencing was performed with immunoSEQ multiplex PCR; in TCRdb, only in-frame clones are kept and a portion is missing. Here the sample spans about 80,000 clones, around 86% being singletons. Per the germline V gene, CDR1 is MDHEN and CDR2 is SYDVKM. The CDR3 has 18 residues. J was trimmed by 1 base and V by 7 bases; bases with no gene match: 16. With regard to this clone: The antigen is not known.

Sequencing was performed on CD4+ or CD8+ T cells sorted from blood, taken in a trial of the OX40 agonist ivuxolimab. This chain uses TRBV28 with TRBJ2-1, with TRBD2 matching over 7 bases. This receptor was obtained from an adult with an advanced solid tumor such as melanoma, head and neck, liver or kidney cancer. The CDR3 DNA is TGTGCCAGCAAGGTCGGCGGGAGTGGGCGCGGGTCCTACAATGAGCAGTTCTTC. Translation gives CASKVGGSGRGSYNEQFF.